This TCR beta chain is drawn from a study of control samples from healthy donors and cancer patients. A single count supports this clone. TCRdb's copy holds only in-frame clones and misses some; the assay was immunoSEQ multiplex PCR. The table shows tens of thousands of clones, with 70% to 90% occurring only once. The germline V gene has CDR1 MNHEY and CDR2 SMNVEV (reference sequence). The CDR3 is made up of 16 amino acids. The trim removed 5 bases at V and 1 base at J, leaving 9 bases unmatched. The rearrangement joins TRBV27 to TRBJ2-3; TRBD1 aligns across 7 bases. Input material: blood. The receptor comes from a young man in good health. The CDR3 DNA reads TGTGCCAGCAGTGACCCGACAGGGTGGGGCACAGATACGCAGTATTTT. Translation gives CASSDPTGWGTDTQYF.